Sequencing of this TCR beta chain was carried out in a study of T cells expressing NK-cell markers. At the level of the study: Sorted CD3+CD56-NKG2C+, CD3+CD56+NKG2C+ and CD3+CD56+NKG2C- T cells supplied the TCR beta repertoires. HCMV serostatus: most of the eight sequenced donors positive, one negative.

Concerning this clonotype: Its antigen is not known.

The authors made TCR beta cDNA libraries by 5'RACE template switching. This switching added a universal primer site and UMIs. TCRdb reprocessed the 5' RACE reads, keeping one entry per CDR3 protein, no DNA. The repertoire table contains a few hundred thousand distinct CDR3 sequences. Whole-study results and caveats: As a fraction of CD8+ T cells, dominant NKG2C+ clonotypes reached about 1.0-8% in six donors.

The clonotype originates from a man in his late teens or twenties in good health. Sequencing was performed on blood T cells: a sorted CD56 or NKG2C T cell subset, CD4+ or CD8+ T cells, or bulk PBMC T cells (not recorded which).

This chain's CDR3 is CAISAGTRDNEQFF. The rearrangement uses TRBV10-3 and TRBJ2-1; TCRdb's assignment of TRBD1 cannot be checked, as there is no DNA. The CDR3 spans 14 residues. Germline V lookup: CDR1 ENHRY, CDR2 SYGVKD.